This TCR beta chain appears in the sequencing data of a study of T cell responses to AZD1222 COVID-19 vaccine. Sequencing was performed with immunoSEQ multiplex PCR; in TCRdb, only in-frame clones are kept and a portion is missing. The sample consists of 130,000 or so clones, about 86% of them appearing once. Source: peripheral blood, taken on day 0 of AZD1222 vaccination. This receptor was identified in an adult in good health.

CDR3 protein: CASSALAGANTGELFF. CDR3 nucleotides: TGTGCCAGCAGTGCCCTAGCGGGAGCGAACACCGGGGAGCTGTTTTTT. The chain combines TRBV2 with TRBJ2-2, with 10 bases identical to TRBD2. The trim removed 4 bases at V and 0 bases at J, leaving 2 bases unmatched. Per the germline V gene, CDR1 is SNHLY and CDR2 is FYNNEI. This CDR3 spans 16 amino acids.